Below, one T cell receptor beta chain is given with its context. Its antigen is still unknown. This sample was taken from a study of blood T cells in healthy people across ages. In each sample, at least 6 million PBMCs were isolated. CDR1 is SGHTA and CDR2 is FQGNSA in the germline V gene. The CDR3 has 15 residues. V lost 1 base to trimming and J lost 0 bases, with 7 bases between them. Study-level points and caveats: Age advanced and TCR beta diversity per million T cells fell, roughly linearly.

A second PCR, run for about 6 to 11 cycles, used a sample-barcoded 5' primer plus a J-beta primer mix. TCRdb fed the 5' RACE reads into MiXCR, producing one record per CDR3 protein. The sample includes hundreds of thousands of distinct CDR3 sequences, 24% of them seen just once. These data also formed part of another study, on T cells of mothers and their children. That source reports: Overlap measured in related mother-child pairs was slightly, non-significantly higher than in unrelated pairs.

The chain has TRBV7-2 and TRBJ1-3; the D is unclear. The TCR was taken from a boy aged 5-17 years in good health. The sequenced sample was blood. The CDR3 spells CASSLVGSSGNTIYF. In DNA, the CDR3 is TGTGCCAGCAGCTTAGTCGGGTCCTCTGGAAACACCATATATTTT. Full variable domain (missing parts from reference TRBV7-2 and TRBJ1-3): GAGVSQSPSNKVTEKGKDVELRCDPISGHTALYWYRQSLGQGLEFLIYFQGNSAPDKSGLPSDRFSAERTGGSVSTLTIQRTQQEDSAVYLCASSLVGSSGNTIYFGEGSWLTVV.